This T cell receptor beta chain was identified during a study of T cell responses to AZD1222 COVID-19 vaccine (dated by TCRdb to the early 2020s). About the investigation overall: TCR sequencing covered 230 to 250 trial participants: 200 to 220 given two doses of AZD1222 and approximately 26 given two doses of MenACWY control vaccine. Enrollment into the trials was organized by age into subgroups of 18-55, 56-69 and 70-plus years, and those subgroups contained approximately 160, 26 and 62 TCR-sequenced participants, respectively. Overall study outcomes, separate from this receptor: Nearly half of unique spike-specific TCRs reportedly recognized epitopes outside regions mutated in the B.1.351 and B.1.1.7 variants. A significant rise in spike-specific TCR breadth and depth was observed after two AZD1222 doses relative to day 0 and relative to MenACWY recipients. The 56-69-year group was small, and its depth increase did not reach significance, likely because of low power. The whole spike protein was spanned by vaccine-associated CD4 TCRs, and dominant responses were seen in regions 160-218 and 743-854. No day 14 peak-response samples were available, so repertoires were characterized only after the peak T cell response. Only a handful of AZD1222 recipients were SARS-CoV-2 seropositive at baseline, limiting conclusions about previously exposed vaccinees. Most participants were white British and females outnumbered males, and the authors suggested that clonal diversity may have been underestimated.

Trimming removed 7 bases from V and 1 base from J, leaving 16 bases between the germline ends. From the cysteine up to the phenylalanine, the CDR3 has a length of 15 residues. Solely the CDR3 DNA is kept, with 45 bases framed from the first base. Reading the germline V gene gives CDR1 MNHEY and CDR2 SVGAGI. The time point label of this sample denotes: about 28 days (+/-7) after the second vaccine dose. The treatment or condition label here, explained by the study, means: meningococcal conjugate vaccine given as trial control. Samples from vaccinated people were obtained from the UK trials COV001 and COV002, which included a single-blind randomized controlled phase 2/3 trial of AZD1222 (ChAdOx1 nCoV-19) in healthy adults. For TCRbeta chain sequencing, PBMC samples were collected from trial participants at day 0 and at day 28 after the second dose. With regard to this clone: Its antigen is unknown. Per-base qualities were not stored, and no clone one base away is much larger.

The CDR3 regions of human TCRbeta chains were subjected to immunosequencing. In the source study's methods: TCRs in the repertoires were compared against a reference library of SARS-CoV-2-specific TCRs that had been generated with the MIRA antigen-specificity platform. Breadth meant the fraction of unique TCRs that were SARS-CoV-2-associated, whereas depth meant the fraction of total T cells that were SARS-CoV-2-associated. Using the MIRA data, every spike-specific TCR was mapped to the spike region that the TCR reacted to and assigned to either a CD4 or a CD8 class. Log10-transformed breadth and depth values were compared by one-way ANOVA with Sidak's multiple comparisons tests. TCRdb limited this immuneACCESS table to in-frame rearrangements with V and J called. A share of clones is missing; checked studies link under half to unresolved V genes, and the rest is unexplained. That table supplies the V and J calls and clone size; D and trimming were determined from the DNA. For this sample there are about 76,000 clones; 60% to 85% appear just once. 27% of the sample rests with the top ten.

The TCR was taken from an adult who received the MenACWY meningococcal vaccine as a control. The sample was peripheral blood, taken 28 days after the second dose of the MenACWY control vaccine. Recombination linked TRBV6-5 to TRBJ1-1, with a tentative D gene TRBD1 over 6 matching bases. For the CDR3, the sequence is CASTNRDTKNTEAFF. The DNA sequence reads TGTGCCAGCACCAACCGGGACACCAAGAACACTGAAGCTTTCTTT.